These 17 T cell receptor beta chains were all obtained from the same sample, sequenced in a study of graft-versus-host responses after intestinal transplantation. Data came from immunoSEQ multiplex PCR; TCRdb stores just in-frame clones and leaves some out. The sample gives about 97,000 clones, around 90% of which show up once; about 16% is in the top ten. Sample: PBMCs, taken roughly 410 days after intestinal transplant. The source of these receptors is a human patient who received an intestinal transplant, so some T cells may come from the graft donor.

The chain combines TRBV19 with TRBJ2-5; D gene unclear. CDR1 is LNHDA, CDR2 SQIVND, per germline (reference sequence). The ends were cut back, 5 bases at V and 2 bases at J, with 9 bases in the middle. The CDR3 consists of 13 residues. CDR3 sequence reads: CASSGSFQETQYF. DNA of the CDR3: TGTGCCAGTAGTGGTAGCTTTCAAGAGACCCAGTACTTC. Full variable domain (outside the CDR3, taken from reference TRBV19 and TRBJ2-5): DGGITQSPKYLFRKEGQNVTLSCEQNLNHDAMYWYRQDPGQGLRLIYYSQIVNDFQKGDIAEGYSVSREKKESFPLTVTSAQKNPTAFYLCASSGSFQETQYFGPGTRLLVL.

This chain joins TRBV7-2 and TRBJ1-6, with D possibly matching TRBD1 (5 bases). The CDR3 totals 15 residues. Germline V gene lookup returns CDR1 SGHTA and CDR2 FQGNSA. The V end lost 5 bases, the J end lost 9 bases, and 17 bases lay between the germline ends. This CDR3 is CASSQVTGPFSPLHF. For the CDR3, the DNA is TGTGCCAGCAGCCAAGTGACGGGGCCCTTTTCACCCCTCCACTTT. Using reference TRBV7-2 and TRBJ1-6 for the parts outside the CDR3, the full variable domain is GAGVSQSPSNKVTEKGKDVELRCDPISGHTALYWYRQSLGQGLEFLIYFQGNSAPDKSGLPSDRFSAERTGGSVSTLTIQRTQQEDSAVYLCASSQVTGPFSPLHFGNGTRLTVT.

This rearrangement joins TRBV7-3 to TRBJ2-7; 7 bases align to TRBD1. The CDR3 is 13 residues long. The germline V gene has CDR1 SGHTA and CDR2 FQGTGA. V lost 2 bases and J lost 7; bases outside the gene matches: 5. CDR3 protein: CASSLGDSLEQYF. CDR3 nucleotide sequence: TGTGCCAGCAGCTTAGGGGACAGCCTGGAGCAGTACTTC.

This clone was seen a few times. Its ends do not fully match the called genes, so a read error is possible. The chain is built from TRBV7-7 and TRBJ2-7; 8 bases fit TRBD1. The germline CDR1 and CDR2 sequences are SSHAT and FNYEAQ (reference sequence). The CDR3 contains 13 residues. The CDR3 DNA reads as TGTGCTAGCAGCCCGGACAGGGCCCACGAGCAGTACTTC. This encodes CASSPDRAHEQYF.

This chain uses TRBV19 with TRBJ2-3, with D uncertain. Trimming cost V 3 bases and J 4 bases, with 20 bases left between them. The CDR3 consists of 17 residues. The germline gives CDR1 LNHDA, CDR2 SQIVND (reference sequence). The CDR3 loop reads CASSIQVGPQGADTQYF. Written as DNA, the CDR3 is TGTGCCAGTAGTATTCAGGTGGGCCCGCAAGGCGCAGATACGCAGTATTTT. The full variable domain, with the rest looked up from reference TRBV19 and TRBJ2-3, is DGGITQSPKYLFRKEGQNVTLSCEQNLNHDAMYWYRQDPGQGLRLIYYSQIVNDFQKGDIAEGYSVSREKKESFPLTVTSAQKNPTAFYLCASSIQVGPQGADTQYFGPGTRLTVL.

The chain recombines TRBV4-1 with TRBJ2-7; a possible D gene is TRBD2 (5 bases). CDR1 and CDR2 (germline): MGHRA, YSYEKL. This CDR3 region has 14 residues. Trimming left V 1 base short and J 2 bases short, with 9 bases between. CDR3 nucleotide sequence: TGCGCCAGCAGCCAAGGGACTCTTACCTACGAGCAGTACTTC. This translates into CASSQGTLTYEQYF.

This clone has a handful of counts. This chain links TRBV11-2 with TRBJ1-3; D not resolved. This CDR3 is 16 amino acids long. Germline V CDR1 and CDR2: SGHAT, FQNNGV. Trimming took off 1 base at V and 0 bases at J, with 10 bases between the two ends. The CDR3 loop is CASSLVRWSSGNTIYF. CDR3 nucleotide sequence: TGTGCCAGCAGCTTAGTACGCTGGAGCTCTGGAAACACCATATATTTT.

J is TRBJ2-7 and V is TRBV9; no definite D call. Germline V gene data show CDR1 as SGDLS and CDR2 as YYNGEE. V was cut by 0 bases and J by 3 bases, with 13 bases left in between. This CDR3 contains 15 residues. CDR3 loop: CASSVATGSYYEQYF. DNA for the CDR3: TGTGCCAGCAGCGTAGCAACCGGCTCATACTACGAGCAGTACTTC.

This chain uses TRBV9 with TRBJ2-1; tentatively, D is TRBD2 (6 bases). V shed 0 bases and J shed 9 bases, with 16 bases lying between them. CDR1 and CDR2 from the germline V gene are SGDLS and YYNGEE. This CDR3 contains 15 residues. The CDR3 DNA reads TGTGCCAGCAGCGTAGGTAGCGGATCCGGTGGTGAGCAGTTCTTC. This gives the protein CASSVGSGSGGEQFF.

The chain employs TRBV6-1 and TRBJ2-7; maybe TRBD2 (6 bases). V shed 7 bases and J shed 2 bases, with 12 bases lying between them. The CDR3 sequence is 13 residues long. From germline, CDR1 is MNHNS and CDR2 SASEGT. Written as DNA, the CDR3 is TGTGCCAGCACAGTCGCGGGGCCCTACGAGCAGTACTTC. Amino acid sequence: CASTVAGPYEQYF.

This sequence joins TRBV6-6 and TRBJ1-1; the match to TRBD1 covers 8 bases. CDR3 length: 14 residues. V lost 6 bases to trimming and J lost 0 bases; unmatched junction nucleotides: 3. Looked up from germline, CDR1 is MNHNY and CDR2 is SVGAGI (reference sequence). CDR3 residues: CASSPTGVNTEAFF. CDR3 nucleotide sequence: TGTGCCAGCAGCCCGACAGGGGTGAACACTGAAGCTTTCTTT.

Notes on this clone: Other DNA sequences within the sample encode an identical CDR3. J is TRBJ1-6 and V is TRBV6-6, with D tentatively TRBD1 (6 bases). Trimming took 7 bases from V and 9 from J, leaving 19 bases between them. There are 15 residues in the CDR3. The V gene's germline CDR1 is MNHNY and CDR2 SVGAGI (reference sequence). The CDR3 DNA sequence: TGTGCCAGCACCCCCGGCGGGCAGGGGACTTCACCCCTCCACTTT. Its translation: CASTPGGQGTSPLHF.

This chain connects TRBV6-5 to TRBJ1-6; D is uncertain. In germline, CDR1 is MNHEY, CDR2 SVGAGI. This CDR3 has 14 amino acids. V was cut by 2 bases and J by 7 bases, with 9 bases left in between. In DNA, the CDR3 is TGTGCCAGCAGTTACAGTCAAAACAATTCACCCCTCCACTTT. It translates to CASSYSQNNSPLHF.

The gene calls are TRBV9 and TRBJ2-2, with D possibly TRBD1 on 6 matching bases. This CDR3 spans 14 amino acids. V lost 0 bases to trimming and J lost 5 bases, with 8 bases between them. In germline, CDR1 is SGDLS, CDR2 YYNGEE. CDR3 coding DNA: TGTGCCAGCAGCGTAGGGACAGAAACCGGGGAGCTGTTTTTT. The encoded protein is CASSVGTETGELFF.

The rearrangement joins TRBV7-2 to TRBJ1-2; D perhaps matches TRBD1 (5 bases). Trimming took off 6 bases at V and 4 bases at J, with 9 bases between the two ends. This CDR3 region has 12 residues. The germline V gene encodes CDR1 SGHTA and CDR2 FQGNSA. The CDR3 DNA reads TGTGCCAGCAGGCGGGGGACCTATGGCTACACCTTC. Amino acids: CASRRGTYGYTF. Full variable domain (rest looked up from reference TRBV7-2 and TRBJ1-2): GAGVSQSPSNKVTEKGKDVELRCDPISGHTALYWYRQSLGQGLEFLIYFQGNSAPDKSGLPSDRFSAERTGGSVSTLTIQRTQQEDSAVYLCASRRGTYGYTFGSGTRLTVV.

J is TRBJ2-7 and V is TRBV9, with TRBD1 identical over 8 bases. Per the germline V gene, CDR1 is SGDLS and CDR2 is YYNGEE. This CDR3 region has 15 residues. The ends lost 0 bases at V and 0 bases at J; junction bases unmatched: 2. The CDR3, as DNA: TGTGCCAGCAGCGTAGCGACAGGGGACTCCTACGAGCAGTACTTC. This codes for CASSVATGDSYEQYF.

The CDR3 bases are TGTGCCAGTAGTGCCCAACAAAGGGGCCTCTACACCTTC. It is translated as CASSAQQRGLYTF. The chain uses TRBV19 and TRBJ1-2; a possible D gene is TRBD1 (5 bases). Germline-derived CDR1 and CDR2 are LNHDA and SQIVND (reference sequence). V was clipped by 5 bases and J by 10 bases, with 17 bases between them. CDR3 length equals 13 residues.